This TCR beta chain was recorded in a study of T-cell reconstitution after alpha-beta-depleted transplantation in children. As it was prepared, the TCRbeta library received unique molecular identifiers. MiXCR, run by TCRdb on the PCR reads, gives a single entry per CDR3 protein. The table lists about 690,000 distinct CDR3 sequences, roughly 15% of them singletons. CDR3 size: 14 residues. Germline V gene lookup returns CDR1 SGHRS and CDR2 YFSETQ. V was clipped by 6 bases and J by 4 bases, with 13 bases between them. This receptor was obtained from a human donor who donated a stem cell graft to a child with acute myeloid leukemia. This sequence joins TRBV5-1 and TRBJ2-2; D might be TRBD1 (6 bases). This specimen consisted of PBMCs from the stem cell graft donor, obtained from the stem cell graft. For the CDR3, the DNA is TGCGCCAGCATGTGGACAGATGTCACCGGGGAGCTGTTTTTT. It is translated as CASMWTDVTGELFF.